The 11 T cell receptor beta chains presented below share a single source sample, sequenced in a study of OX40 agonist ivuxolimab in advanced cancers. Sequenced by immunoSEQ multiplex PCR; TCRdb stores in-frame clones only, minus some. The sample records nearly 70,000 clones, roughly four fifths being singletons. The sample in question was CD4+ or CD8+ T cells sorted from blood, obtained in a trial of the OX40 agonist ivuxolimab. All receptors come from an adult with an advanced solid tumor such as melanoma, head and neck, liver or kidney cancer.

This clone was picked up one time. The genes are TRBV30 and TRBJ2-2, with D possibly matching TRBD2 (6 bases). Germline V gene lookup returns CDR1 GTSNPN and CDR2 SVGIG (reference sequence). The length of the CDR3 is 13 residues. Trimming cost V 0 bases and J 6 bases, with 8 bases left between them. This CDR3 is CAWSVGRPGELFF. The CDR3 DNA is TGTGCCTGGAGTGTGGGGAGGCCCGGGGAGCTGTTTTTT.

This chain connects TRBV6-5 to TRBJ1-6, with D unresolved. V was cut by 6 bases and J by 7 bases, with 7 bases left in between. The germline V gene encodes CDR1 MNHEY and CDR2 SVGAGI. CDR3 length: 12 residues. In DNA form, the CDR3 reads TGTGCCAGCAGAGACGGAAATTCACCCCTCCACTTT. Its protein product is CASRDGNSPLHF.

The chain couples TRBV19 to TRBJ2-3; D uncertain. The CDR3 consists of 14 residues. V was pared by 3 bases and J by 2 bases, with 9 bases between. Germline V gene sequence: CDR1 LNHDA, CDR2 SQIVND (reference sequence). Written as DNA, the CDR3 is TGTGCCAGTAGTATCGGCCAGAACACAGATACGCAGTATTTT. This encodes CASSIGQNTDTQYF. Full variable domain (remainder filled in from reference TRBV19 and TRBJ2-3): DGGITQSPKYLFRKEGQNVTLSCEQNLNHDAMYWYRQDPGQGLRLIYYSQIVNDFQKGDIAEGYSVSREKKESFPLTVTSAQKNPTAFYLCASSIGQNTDTQYFGPGTRLTVL.

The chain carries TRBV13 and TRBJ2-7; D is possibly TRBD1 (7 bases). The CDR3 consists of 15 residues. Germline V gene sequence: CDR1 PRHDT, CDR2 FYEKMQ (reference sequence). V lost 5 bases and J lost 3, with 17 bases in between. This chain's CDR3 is CASSRHQGGDYEQYF. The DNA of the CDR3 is TGTGCCAGCAGCCGACACCAGGGGGGAGACTACGAGCAGTACTTC.

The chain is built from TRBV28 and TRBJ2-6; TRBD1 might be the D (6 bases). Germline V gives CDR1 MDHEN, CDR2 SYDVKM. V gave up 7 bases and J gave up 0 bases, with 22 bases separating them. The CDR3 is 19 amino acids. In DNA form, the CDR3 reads TGTGCCAGCAACCGACAGGCTACCGTAGGGATCTCTGGGGCCAACGTCCTGACTTTC. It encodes CASNRQATVGISGANVLTF.

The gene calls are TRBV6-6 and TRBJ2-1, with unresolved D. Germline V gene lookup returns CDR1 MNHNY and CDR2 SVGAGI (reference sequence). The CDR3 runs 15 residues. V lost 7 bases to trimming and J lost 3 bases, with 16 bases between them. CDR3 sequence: CASKVGEGGYNEQFF. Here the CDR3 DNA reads TGTGCCAGCAAGGTTGGAGAAGGTGGCTACAATGAGCAGTTCTTC.

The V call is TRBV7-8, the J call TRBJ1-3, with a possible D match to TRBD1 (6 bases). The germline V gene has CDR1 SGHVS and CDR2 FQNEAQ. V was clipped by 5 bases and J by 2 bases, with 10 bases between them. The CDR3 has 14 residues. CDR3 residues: CASSLTGPGNTIYF. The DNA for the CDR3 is TGTGCCAGCAGCCTGACAGGACCTGGAAACACCATATATTTT. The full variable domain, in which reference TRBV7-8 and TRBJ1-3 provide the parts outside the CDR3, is GAGVSQSPRYKVAKRGQDVALRCDPISGHVSLFWYQQALGQGPEFLTYFQNEAQLDKSGLPSDRFFAERPEGSVSTLKIQRTQQEDSAVYLCASSLTGPGNTIYFGEGSWLTVV.

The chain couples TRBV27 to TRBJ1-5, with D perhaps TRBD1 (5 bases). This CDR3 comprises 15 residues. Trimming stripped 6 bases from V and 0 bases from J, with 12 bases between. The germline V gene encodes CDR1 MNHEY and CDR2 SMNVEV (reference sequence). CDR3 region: CASRARGYSNQPQHF. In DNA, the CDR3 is TGTGCCAGCAGGGCCCGGGGGTATAGCAATCAGCCCCAGCATTTT.

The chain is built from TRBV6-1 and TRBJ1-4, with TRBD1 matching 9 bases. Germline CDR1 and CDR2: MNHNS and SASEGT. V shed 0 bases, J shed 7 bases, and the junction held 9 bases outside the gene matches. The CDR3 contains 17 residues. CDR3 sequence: CASSEAPRTGVTEKLFF. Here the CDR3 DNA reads TGTGCCAGCAGTGAAGCGCCCAGGACAGGGGTGACTGAAAAACTGTTTTTT.

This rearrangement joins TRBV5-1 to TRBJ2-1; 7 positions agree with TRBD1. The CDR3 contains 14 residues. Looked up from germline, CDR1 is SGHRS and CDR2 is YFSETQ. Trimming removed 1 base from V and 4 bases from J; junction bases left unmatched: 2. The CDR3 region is CASSLSRGYNEQFF. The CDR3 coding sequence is TGCGCCAGCAGCTTGTCCAGGGGGTACAATGAGCAGTTCTTC.

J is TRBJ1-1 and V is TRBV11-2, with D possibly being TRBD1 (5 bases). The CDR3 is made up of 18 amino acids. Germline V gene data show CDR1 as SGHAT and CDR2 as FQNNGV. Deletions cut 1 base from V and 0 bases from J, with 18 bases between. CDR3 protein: CASSLVGTISTLNTEAFF. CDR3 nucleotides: TGTGCCAGCAGCTTAGTTGGGACTATAAGTACTTTGAACACTGAAGCTTTCTTT.